The 17 T cell receptor beta chains below all came from one sample that was sequenced in a study of identical twins. TCRdb redid the calling of the 5' RACE reads with MiXCR, one entry per CDR3 protein. The sample holds some 1,700,000 distinct CDR3 sequences, about 32% seen once. The sequencing input was cord blood. All receptors derive from a newborn girl in good health.

The table lists this clonotype with a few counts. The rearrangement joins TRBV13 to TRBJ2-7; 10 nucleotides match TRBD2. V lost 3 bases, J lost 6 bases, and 11 bases stayed unmatched. Germline V gene data show CDR1 as PRHDT and CDR2 as FYEKMQ (reference sequence). The CDR3 consists of 16 residues. This chain's CDR3 is CASSFGLAVSGGEQYF. As DNA, the CDR3 is TGTGCCAGCAGCTTTGGACTAGCGGTGTCCGGAGGCGAGCAGTACTTC.

In this sample, this clonotype turned up a few times. DNA for the CDR3: TGCGCCAGCAGCTCACTAGCGGGAGAGGGGAATGAGCAGTTCTTC. Its protein product is CASSSLAGEGNEQFF. V usage is TRBV5-1 and J usage is TRBJ2-1, with 11 bases lining up with TRBD2. The CDR3 length is 15 residues. The J segment lost 7 bases and the V segment lost 3 bases, leaving 6 bases of the junction unmatched. The germline gives CDR1 SGHRS, CDR2 YFSETQ.

In this sample, this clonotype turned up a few times. V usage is TRBV20-1 and J usage is TRBJ2-1; no reliable D call. Trimming removed 6 bases from V and 4 bases from J, with 10 bases in between. This CDR3 comprises 12 residues. Germline V gene sequence: CDR1 DFQATT, CDR2 SNEGSKA (reference sequence). The CDR3 nucleotides are TGCAGTGCCCACCGGGCGTACAATGAGCAGTTCTTC. Amino acids: CSAHRAYNEQFF.

This clonotype was seen just once. The chain couples TRBV20-1 to TRBJ1-2, with TRBD1 matching over 11 bases. Looked up from germline, CDR1 is DFQATT and CDR2 is SNEGSKA (reference sequence). V lost 7 bases to trimming and J lost 4 bases; unmatched junction nucleotides: 8. The CDR3 totals 14 residues. As DNA, the CDR3 is TGCAGTGTTAGGGGGACAGGGGGACCCTATGGCTACACCTTC. Residues: CSVRGTGGPYGYTF.

This clonotype was found a few times. The chain is built from TRBV20-1 and TRBJ2-5, with a weak D call TRBD1 (6 bases). The J call is in doubt because the DNA end fits TRBJ2-7 better. CDR1 and CDR2 from the germline V gene are DFQATT and SNEGSKA (reference sequence). The CDR3 sequence is 13 residues long. CDR3 DNA: TGCAGTGCTAGCCTAGACAGGAATTACGAGCAGTACTTC. It yields the protein CSASLDRNYEQYF.

This clonotype was detected a few times. The chain joins TRBV27 to TRBJ1-2; D is undetermined. Trimming shortened V by 0 bases and J by 8 bases, and 10 bases separated the two germline ends. Germline V gene lookup returns CDR1 MNHEY and CDR2 SMNVEV (reference sequence). This CDR3 is built from 13 residues. CDR3 residues: CASSLSVRRGYTF. In DNA, the CDR3 is TGTGCCAGCAGTTTATCTGTGCGTCGCGGCTACACCTTC.

This chain joins TRBV5-1 and TRBJ2-7; no clear D gene. V lost 6 bases and J 3 bases, leaving 13 bases between the germline ends. The CDR3 sequence is 13 residues long. Germline-derived CDR1 and CDR2 are SGHRS and YFSETQ. The CDR3 DNA sequence: TGCGCCAGCAAAACCGACGGCCACTACGAGCAGTACTTC. Amino acids: CASKTDGHYEQYF.

The chain recombines TRBV5-6 with TRBJ1-6; 8 bases line up with TRBD1. Germline CDR1 SGHDT, CDR2 YYEEEE. J gave up 6 bases and V 0 bases, and 5 bases lay outside the gene matches. This CDR3 is 16 amino acids long. Here the CDR3 reads CASSLVGDRGNSPLHF. Here the CDR3 DNA reads TGTGCCAGCAGCTTGGTTGGTGACAGGGGTAATTCACCCCTCCACTTT.

The chain uses TRBV20-1 and TRBJ2-7; D might be TRBD2 (5 bases). The CDR3 extends over 12 amino acids. Germline V lookup: CDR1 DFQATT, CDR2 SNEGSKA (reference sequence). The V gene lost 3 bases and the J gene lost 2 bases, with 8 bases spanning the gap. CDR3 in DNA: TGCAGTGCTAGTGAAGCGGCCTACGAGCAGTACTTC. Protein: CSASEAAYEQYF.

This clonotype appeared a few times. The chain employs TRBV2 and TRBJ2-7, with a weak D call TRBD2 (5 bases). The CDR3 is made up of 13 amino acids. V gave up 4 bases and J gave up 4 bases, with 11 bases separating them. From germline, CDR1 is SNHLY and CDR2 FYNNEI. The CDR3 here is CASSVLVGYEQYF. CDR3 coding DNA: TGTGCCAGCAGTGTACTAGTTGGATACGAGCAGTACTTC.

The chain links TRBV29-1 to TRBJ2-4; a possible D gene is TRBD2 (6 bases). Germline CDR1 SQVTM, CDR2 ANQGSEA. V lost 3 bases and J 13 bases, leaving 22 bases between the germline ends. This CDR3 spans 14 amino acids. The CDR3 reads CSVEWTIHYNEQYF. The CDR3 nucleotides are TGCAGCGTTGAGTGGACTATTCACTACAATGAGCAGTACTTC. The full variable domain, its missing parts supplied by reference TRBV29-1 and TRBJ2-4, is SAVISQKPSRDICQRGTSLTIQCQVDSQVTMMFWYRQQPGQSLTLIATANQGSEATYESGFVIDKFPISRPNLTFSTLTVSNMSPEDSSIYLCSVEWTIHYNEQYFGAGTRLSVL.

CDR3 coding DNA: TGTGCCAGCACCGAGGGGGGTCCTAACTATGGCTACACCTTC. It codes for CASTEGGPNYGYTF. V and J are TRBV5-6 and TRBJ1-2; D might be TRBD1 (6 bases). This CDR3 contains 14 residues. The germline V gene has CDR1 SGHDT and CDR2 YYEEEE. The V gene lost 6 bases and the J gene lost 0 bases, with 12 bases spanning the gap.

This clonotype was seen just once. A much larger clone differs from this one at a single base, so this may be a read error. This rearrangement joins TRBV29-1 to TRBJ2-1, with D possibly TRBD1 on 6 matching bases. Germline V gene lookup returns CDR1 SQVTM and CDR2 ANQGSEA. The CDR3 length is 13 residues. V was clipped by 1 base and J by 10 bases, with 14 bases between them. The CDR3 is CSVEAWGLDEQFF. The DNA of the CDR3 is TGCAGCGTTGAAGCTTGGGGGCTAGACGAGCAGTTCTTC.

This clonotype was recorded many times. Its ends do not fully match the called genes, so a read error is possible. This chain uses TRBV5-1 with TRBJ1-4; 12 positions match TRBD1. CDR1 is SGHRS, CDR2 YFSETQ, per germline. The CDR3 consists of 14 residues. The CDR3 is CASSWGTGGEKLFF. The CDR3 DNA sequence: TGTGCCAGCAGTTGGGGGACAGGGGGCGAAAAACTGTTTTTT.

Worth noting for this clonotype: The junction differs from germline at one of its ends, possibly a read error. V usage is TRBV10-3 and J usage is TRBJ2-1; TRBD2 aligns across 7 bases. The germline V gene has CDR1 ENHRY and CDR2 SYGVKD. CDR3 length: 15 residues. CDR3 region: CAISDYGTTYNERFF. As DNA, the CDR3 is TGTGCCATCAGTGATTATGGGACTACTTACAATGAGCGGTTCTTC.

There are many counts of this clonotype. This chain links TRBV6-5 with TRBJ1-4, with TRBD1 matching over 7 bases. The CDR3 sequence is 12 residues long. Germline V CDR1 and CDR2: MNHEY, SVGAGI. V gave up 8 bases and J gave up 5 bases; unmatched junction bases: 2. CDR3 in amino acids: CASRRGNEKLFF. The CDR3 region has the DNA TGTGCCAGCCGCAGGGGGAATGAAAAACTGTTTTTT.

This clonotype was seen ten or more times. The chain recombines TRBV2 with TRBJ2-5; 10 nucleotides line up with TRBD2. Germline lookup yields CDR1 SNHLY and CDR2 FYNNEI. The CDR3 has 15 amino acids. Trimming cost V 1 base and J 2 bases; bases outside gene matches: 1. The CDR3 bases are TGTGCCAGCAGTGAAGGGACTAGCGGTCAAGAGACCCAGTACTTC. It is translated as CASSEGTSGQETQYF.